This TCR beta chain was sequenced during a study of CD8 T cells in Susac syndrome. V lost 3 bases and J 4 bases, leaving 11 bases between the germline ends. The CDR3 consists of 14 residues. Germline CDR1 SGDLS, CDR2 YYNGEE. This clonotype was seen a single time. Random hexamers were used to reverse transcribe 0.5 to 1 ug of RNA. TCRdb re-called the immunoSEQ multiplex PCR reads through MiXCR, storing one row per CDR3 protein. The data contain more than 70,000 distinct CDR3 sequences, just under 95% of them singletons. Sequencing was performed on CD8+ T cells from PBMCs. The clonotype was recovered from a human donor in good health. The rearrangement links TRBV9 to TRBJ1-5, with D possibly TRBD1 on 6 matching bases. This CDR3 is CASSEGDGNQPQHF. Here the CDR3 DNA reads TGTGCCAGCAGCGAGGGGGACGGGAATCAGCCCCAGCATTTT. Full variable domain (remainder filled in from reference TRBV9 and TRBJ1-5): DSGVTQTPKHLITATGQRVTLRCSPRSGDLSVYWYQQSLDQGLQFLIQYYNGEERAKGNILERFSAQQFPDLHSELNLSSLELGDSALYFCASSEGDGNQPQHFGDGTRLSIL.